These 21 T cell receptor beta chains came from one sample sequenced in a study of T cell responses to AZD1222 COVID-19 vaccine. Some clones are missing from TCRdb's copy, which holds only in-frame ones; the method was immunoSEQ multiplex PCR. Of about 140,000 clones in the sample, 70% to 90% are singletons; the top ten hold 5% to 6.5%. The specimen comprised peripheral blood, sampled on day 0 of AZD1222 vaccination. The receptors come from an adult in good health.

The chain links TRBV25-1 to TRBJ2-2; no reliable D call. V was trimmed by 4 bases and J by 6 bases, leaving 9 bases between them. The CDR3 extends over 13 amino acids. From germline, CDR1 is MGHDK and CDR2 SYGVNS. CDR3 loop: CASSGLGPGELFF. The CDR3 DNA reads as TGTGCCAGCAGTGGGCTAGGTCCCGGGGAGCTGTTTTTT.

The CDR3 here is CASSQALQDNSPLHF. CDR3 nucleotides: TGCGCCAGCAGCCAAGCTCTACAGGATAATTCACCCCTCCACTTT. This sequence joins TRBV4-3 and TRBJ1-6; D might be TRBD1 (5 bases). The CDR3 totals 15 residues. CDR1 is LGHNA, CDR2 YSLEER, per germline. V was clipped by 1 base and J by 5 bases, with 9 bases between them.

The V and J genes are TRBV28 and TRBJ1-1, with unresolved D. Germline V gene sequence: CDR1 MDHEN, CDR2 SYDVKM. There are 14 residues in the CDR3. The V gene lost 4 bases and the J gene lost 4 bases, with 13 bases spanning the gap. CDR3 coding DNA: TGTGCCAGCAGTTCGACAAGGTGGGGCACTGAAGCTTTCTTT. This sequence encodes CASSSTRWGTEAFF.

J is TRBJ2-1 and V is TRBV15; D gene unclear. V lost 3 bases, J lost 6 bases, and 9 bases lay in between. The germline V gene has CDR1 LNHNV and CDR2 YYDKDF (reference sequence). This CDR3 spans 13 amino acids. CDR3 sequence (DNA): TGTGCCACCAGCAGGGGCCTCTCCAATGAGCAGTTCTTC. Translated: CATSRGLSNEQFF.

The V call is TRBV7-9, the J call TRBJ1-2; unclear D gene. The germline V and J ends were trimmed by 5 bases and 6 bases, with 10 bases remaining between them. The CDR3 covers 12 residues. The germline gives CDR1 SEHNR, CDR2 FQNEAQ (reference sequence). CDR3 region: CASSAAGNGYTF. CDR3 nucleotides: TGTGCCAGCAGCGCGGCGGGGAATGGCTACACCTTC. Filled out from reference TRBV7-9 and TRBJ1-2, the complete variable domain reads DTGVSQNPRHKITKRGQNVTFRCDPISEHNRLYWYRQTLGQGPEFLTYFQNEAQLEKSRLLSDRFSAERPKGSFSTLEIQRTEQGDSAMYLCASSAAGNGYTFGSGTRLTVV.

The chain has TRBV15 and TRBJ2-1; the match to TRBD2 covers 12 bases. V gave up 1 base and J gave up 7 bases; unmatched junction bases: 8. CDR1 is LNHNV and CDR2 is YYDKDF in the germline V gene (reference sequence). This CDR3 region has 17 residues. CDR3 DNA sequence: TGTGCCACCAGCAGAGCTTGGAGACTAGCGGGAGATAATGAGCAGTTCTTC. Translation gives CATSRAWRLAGDNEQFF.

For the CDR3, the DNA is TGTGCCAGCAGCTTAACCCGAGGCTACGAGCAGTACTTC. As protein: CASSLTRGYEQYF. The chain has TRBV7-3 and TRBJ2-7; D is unresolved. The CDR3 sequence is 13 residues long. The V gene's germline CDR1 is SGHTA and CDR2 FQGTGA. Deletions cut 0 bases from V and 3 bases from J, with 6 bases between.

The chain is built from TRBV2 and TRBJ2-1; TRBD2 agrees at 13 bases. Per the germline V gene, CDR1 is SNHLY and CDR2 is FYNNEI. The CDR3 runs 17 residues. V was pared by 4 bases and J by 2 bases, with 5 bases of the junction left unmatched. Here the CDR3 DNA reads TGTGCCAGCAGTGCCAGACTAGCGGGGGGCACCTACAATGAGCAGTTCTTC. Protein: CASSARLAGGTYNEQFF.

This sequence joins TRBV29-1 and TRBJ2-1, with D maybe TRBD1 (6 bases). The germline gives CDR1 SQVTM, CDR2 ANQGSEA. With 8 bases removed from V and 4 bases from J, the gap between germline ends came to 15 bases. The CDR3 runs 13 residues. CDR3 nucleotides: TGCAGCCACCCAGGTCAGGGGTACAATGAGCAGTTCTTC. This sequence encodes CSHPGQGYNEQFF.

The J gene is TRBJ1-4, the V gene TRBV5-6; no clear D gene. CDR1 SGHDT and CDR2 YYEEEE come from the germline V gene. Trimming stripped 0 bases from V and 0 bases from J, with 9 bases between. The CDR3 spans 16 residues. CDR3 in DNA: TGTGCCAGCAGCTTGGCCGGAGTTTCAACTAATGAAAAACTGTTTTTT. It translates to CASSLAGVSTNEKLFF.

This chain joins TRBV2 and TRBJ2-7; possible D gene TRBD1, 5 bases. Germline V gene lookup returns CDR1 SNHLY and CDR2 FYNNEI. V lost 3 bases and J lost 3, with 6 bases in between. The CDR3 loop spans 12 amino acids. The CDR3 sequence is CASSDDSYEQYF. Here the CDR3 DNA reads TGTGCCAGCAGTGACGACAGCTACGAGCAGTACTTC.

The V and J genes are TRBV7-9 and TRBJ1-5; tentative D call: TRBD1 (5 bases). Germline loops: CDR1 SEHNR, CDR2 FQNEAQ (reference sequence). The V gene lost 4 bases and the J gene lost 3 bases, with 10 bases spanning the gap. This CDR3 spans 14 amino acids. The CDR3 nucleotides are TGTGCCAGCAGCTCGGAAGGGGACAATCAGCCCCAGCATTTT. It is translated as CASSSEGDNQPQHF.

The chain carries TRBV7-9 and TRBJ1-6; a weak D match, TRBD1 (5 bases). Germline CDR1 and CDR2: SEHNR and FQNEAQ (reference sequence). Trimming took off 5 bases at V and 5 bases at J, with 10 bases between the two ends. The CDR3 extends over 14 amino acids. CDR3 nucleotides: TGTGCCAGCAGCCCGGGACCTAATAATTCACCCCTCCACTTT. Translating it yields CASSPGPNNSPLHF.

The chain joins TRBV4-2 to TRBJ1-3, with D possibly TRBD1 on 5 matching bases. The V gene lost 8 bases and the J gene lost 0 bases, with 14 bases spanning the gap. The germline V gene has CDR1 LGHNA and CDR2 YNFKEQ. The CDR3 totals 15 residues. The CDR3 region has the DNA TGTGCCAGCGGCCTAGCGGGGGGCTCTGGAAACACCATATATTTT. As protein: CASGLAGGSGNTIYF.

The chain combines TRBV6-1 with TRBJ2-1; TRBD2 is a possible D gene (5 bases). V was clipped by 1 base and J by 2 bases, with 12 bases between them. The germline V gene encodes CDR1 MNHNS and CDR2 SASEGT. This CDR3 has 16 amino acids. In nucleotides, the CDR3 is TGTGCCAGCAGTGAAGGTTCGGGGTATCCCTACAATGAGCAGTTCTTC. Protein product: CASSEGSGYPYNEQFF.

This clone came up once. CDR3 sequence (DNA): TGTGCCAGCAGCTTATCGGCCCAGGGGGCCTACGAGCAGTACTTC. It encodes CASSLSAQGAYEQYF. The genes are TRBV11-3 and TRBJ2-7, with 7 bases aligning to TRBD1. Germline-derived CDR1 and CDR2 are SGHNT and YENEEA. The CDR3 extends over 15 amino acids. V shed 2 bases, J shed 2 bases, and the junction held 6 bases outside the gene matches.

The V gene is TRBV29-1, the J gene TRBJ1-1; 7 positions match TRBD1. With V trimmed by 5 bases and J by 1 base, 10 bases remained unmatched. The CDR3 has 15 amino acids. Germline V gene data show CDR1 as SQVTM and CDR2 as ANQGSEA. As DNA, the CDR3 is TGCAGCGTTTTATCCCCGGGACAGAAGAACACTGAAGCTTTCTTT. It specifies CSVLSPGQKNTEAFF.

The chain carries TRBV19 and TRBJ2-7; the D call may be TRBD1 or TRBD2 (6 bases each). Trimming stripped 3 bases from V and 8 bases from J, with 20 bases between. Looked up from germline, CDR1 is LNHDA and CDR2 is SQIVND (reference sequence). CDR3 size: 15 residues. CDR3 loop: CASSIGGGTRPQQYF. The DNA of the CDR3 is TGTGCCAGTAGTATCGGAGGGGGGACGAGGCCTCAGCAGTACTTC.

CDR3 in DNA: TGTGCCAGCAGTGAATTGGTCCGGTACGAGCAGTACTTC. This encodes CASSELVRYEQYF. The V and J genes are TRBV2 and TRBJ2-7; D not certain. The length of the CDR3 is 13 residues. The V gene's germline CDR1 is SNHLY and CDR2 FYNNEI. Trimming stripped 2 bases from V and 4 bases from J, with 9 bases between.

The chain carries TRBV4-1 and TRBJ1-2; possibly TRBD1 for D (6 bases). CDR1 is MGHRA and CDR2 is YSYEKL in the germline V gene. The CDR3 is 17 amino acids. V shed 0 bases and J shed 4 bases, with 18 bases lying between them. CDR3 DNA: TGCGCCAGCAGCCAAGATATTGCCGGGGGGCGGGCCTATGGCTACACCTTC. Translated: CASSQDIAGGRAYGYTF.

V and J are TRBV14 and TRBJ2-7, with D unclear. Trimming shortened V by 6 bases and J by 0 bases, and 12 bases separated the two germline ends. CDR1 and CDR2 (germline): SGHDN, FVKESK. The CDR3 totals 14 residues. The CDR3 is CASSLGLGSYEQYF. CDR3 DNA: TGTGCCAGCAGTTTAGGGCTGGGCTCCTACGAGCAGTACTTC.